Shown below are 21 T cell receptor beta chains from a single sample sequenced in a study of CD4+ T cells in melanoma. Assay: immunoSEQ multiplex PCR; the TCRdb copy retains only in-frame clones and omits some. The sample lists almost 15,000 clones; about 64% were seen once. Material for sequencing was cells from a culture (not recorded whether cultured in vitro). The receptors were sampled from a human donor with melanoma.

Here the CDR3 DNA reads TGTGCCAGCACAGAAGGGGGGTTGCCCGAAGCTTTCTTT. Amino acid sequence: CASTEGGLPEAFF. The gene calls are TRBV2 and TRBJ1-1; tentatively, D is TRBD1 (6 bases). The germline gives CDR1 SNHLY, CDR2 FYNNEI. Trimming left V 7 bases short and J 8 bases short, with 17 bases between. The CDR3 extends over 13 amino acids. Variable domain in full (rest from reference TRBV2 and TRBJ1-1): EPEVTQTPSHQVTQMGQEVILRCVPISNHLYFYWYRQILGQKVEFLVSFYNNEISEKSEIFDDQFSVERPDGSNFTLKIRSTKLEDSAMYFCASTEGGLPEAFFGQGTRLTVV.

This clone was found a few times. The chain carries TRBV7-9 and TRBJ1-4; 8 positions match TRBD1. In germline, CDR1 is SEHNR, CDR2 FQNEAQ (reference sequence). The CDR3 length is 16 residues. Losses at the gene ends were 5 bases for V and 4 bases for J; bases not matched to a gene: 9. The CDR3 sequence is CASSPLRGRSNEKLFF. The CDR3 region has the DNA TGTGCCAGCAGCCCTCTCAGGGGGCGGAGTAATGAAAAACTGTTTTTT.

The chain links TRBV9 to TRBJ1-2; D is unresolved. The CDR3 is 16 amino acids. Trimming stripped 0 bases from V and 5 bases from J, with 17 bases between. Germline CDR1 reads SGDLS; CDR2 reads YYNGEE. The CDR3 protein is CASSVGPSAVSYGYTF. Here the CDR3 DNA reads TGTGCCAGCAGCGTAGGGCCCTCTGCGGTGTCGTATGGCTACACCTTC.

This clone occurred a few times. The chain joins TRBV15 to TRBJ2-7; 9 bases match TRBD1. This CDR3 spans 14 amino acids. Germline CDR1 and CDR2: LNHNV and YYDKDF (reference sequence). J was trimmed by 5 bases and V by 2 bases; bases with no gene match: 4. For the CDR3, the DNA is TGTGCCACCAGCAGACGGGACAGGGTGGACGAGCAGTACTTC. Translating gives CATSRRDRVDEQYF.

The V call is TRBV6-5, the J call TRBJ2-3; TRBD2 agrees at 10 bases. In germline, CDR1 is MNHEY, CDR2 SVGAGI. The CDR3 length is 14 residues. The J segment lost 7 bases and the V segment lost 5 bases, leaving 6 bases of the junction unmatched. CDR3 coding DNA: TGTGCCAGCAGTGCGGCTAGCGGGGGCAATACGCAGTATTTT. This translates into CASSAASGGNTQYF.

The V gene is TRBV2, the J gene TRBJ1-1; no clear D gene. Trimming left V 4 bases short and J 3 bases short, with 3 bases between. Germline CDR1 is SNHLY and CDR2 is FYNNEI. This CDR3 has 11 residues. The CDR3 is CASSGHTEAFF. CDR3 sequence (DNA): TGTGCCAGCAGTGGACACACTGAAGCTTTCTTT.

The V and J genes are TRBV11-2 and TRBJ1-1; D call uncertain. CDR1 and CDR2 from the germline V gene are SGHAT and FQNNGV. This CDR3 is 13 amino acids long. V was cut by 5 bases and J by 1 base, with 8 bases left in between. The CDR3 sequence: CASSPTQNTEAFF. The CDR3 DNA reads TGTGCCAGCAGCCCGACGCAGAACACTGAAGCTTTCTTT.

The chain has TRBV7-2 and TRBJ2-2; weak D call: TRBD1 (6 bases). The V gene lost 4 bases and the J gene lost 1 base, with 7 bases spanning the gap. The CDR3 has 14 residues. Germline V gene sequence: CDR1 SGHTA, CDR2 FQGNSA. CDR3 bases: TGTGCCAGCAGCTGGACAGAGAACACCGGGGAGCTGTTTTTT. The encoded protein is CASSWTENTGELFF.

This chain links TRBV5-1 with TRBJ2-7; D is possibly TRBD1 (5 bases). The CDR3 has 14 amino acids. CDR1 and CDR2 (germline): SGHRS, YFSETQ. V lost 7 bases and J lost 0, with 14 bases in between. The CDR3 protein is CASGADPSSYEQYF. Written as DNA, the CDR3 is TGCGCCAGCGGGGCAGACCCCAGCTCCTACGAGCAGTACTTC. The full variable domain, rest sourced from reference TRBV5-1 and TRBJ2-7, is KAGVTQTPRYLIKTRGQQVTLSCSPISGHRSVSWYQQTPGQGLQFLFEYFSETQRNKGNFPGRFSGRQFSNSRSEMNVSTLELGDSALYLCASGADPSSYEQYFGPGTRLTVT.

The V and J genes are TRBV28 and TRBJ1-5; tentatively, D is TRBD1 (6 bases). The V end was cut by 3 bases, the J end by 4 bases, with 13 bases between. Germline values: CDR1 MDHEN, CDR2 SYDVKM. CDR3 length equals 15 residues. CDR3 nucleotide sequence: TGTGCCAGCAGTTTTCAGGGGATTGGGAATCAGCCCCAGCATTTT. Its protein product is CASSFQGIGNQPQHF. The whole variable domain, filled in from reference TRBV28 and TRBJ1-5, reads DVKVTQSSRYLVKRTGEKVFLECVQDMDHENMFWYRQDPGLGLRLIYFSYDVKMKEKGDIPEGYSVSREKKERFSLILESASTNQTSMYLCASSFQGIGNQPQHFGDGTRLSIL.

This clone came up once. This chain connects TRBV4-2 to TRBJ2-1; 7 nucleotides match TRBD1. This CDR3 is built from 18 residues. Germline V gene data show CDR1 as LGHNA and CDR2 as YNFKEQ. V shed 2 bases and J 2 bases; nucleotides not matched to a gene: 12. The CDR3 spells CASSQRMPDRATYNEQFF. CDR3 DNA sequence: TGTGCCAGCAGCCAAAGGATGCCCGACAGGGCAACCTACAATGAGCAGTTCTTC.

The rearrangement joins TRBV5-1 to TRBJ1-2; D gene ambiguous. Germline V gene data show CDR1 as SGHRS and CDR2 as YFSETQ. The CDR3 has 16 amino acids. The ends were cut back, 4 bases at V and 0 bases at J, with 16 bases in the middle. DNA of the CDR3: TGCGCCAGCAGCCGGGGAGGTCCCTCCTCTAACTATGGCTACACCTTC. Translating it yields CASSRGGPSSNYGYTF.

The V call is TRBV2, the J call TRBJ1-2; TRBD1 aligns across 7 bases. The germline CDR1 and CDR2 sequences are SNHLY and FYNNEI. Trimming took 3 bases from V and 8 from J; bases not matched to a gene: 9. The CDR3 totals 14 residues. CDR3 loop: CASSEMTGREGYTF. The CDR3 nucleotides read TGTGCCAGCAGTGAGATGACAGGGAGGGAAGGCTACACCTTC.

This clone occurred a few times. V and J are TRBV4-2 and TRBJ1-1; 9 bases match TRBD1. Germline lookup yields CDR1 LGHNA and CDR2 YNFKEQ. After removal of 3 bases from V and 1 base from J, the junction contained 9 bases not matched to a gene. This CDR3 comprises 17 residues. CDR3 region: CASSQGRTGGRNTEAFF. The CDR3 DNA reads TGTGCCAGCAGCCAGGGCCGTACAGGGGGCAGGAACACTGAAGCTTTCTTT.

The V and J genes are TRBV5-6 and TRBJ1-4, with 10 bases identical to TRBD1. The V and J ends lost 4 bases and 6 bases, in that order; junction bases with no gene match: 3. Germline values: CDR1 SGHDT, CDR2 YYEEEE. The CDR3 is 14 amino acids. CDR3 loop: CASSQTGGDEKLFF. DNA of the CDR3: TGTGCCAGCAGCCAGACAGGGGGCGATGAAAAACTGTTTTTT.

The chain employs TRBV6-4 and TRBJ2-2; possible D gene TRBD2, 6 bases. CDR3 length: 15 residues. Trimming pared 4 bases from V and 6 bases from J, leaving 15 bases between. Germline assignment: CDR1 MRHNA and CDR2 SNTAGT. CDR3 in DNA: TGTGCCAGCAGTGTAAAAGCAGGCGGGGCCGGGGAGCTGTTTTTT. This encodes CASSVKAGGAGELFF.

This clone turned up a few times. The V and J genes are TRBV6-5 and TRBJ1-6; TRBD1 matches 8 bases. The CDR3 consists of 16 residues. The trim removed 0 bases at V and 7 bases at J, leaving 5 bases unmatched. Per the germline V gene, CDR1 is MNHEY and CDR2 is SVGAGI. For the CDR3, the DNA is TGTGCCAGCAGTTACTCGAGGACAGGGATGAATTCACCCCTCCACTTT. This codes for CASSYSRTGMNSPLHF.

The rearrangement joins TRBV18 to TRBJ1-1, with no clear D. The CDR3 extends over 15 amino acids. V lost 2 bases and J 5 bases, leaving 15 bases between the germline ends. Germline V gene data show CDR1 as KGHSH and CDR2 as LQKENI. In DNA, the CDR3 is TGTGCCAGCTCACCAAATCGACCCCCGGGGACTGAAGCTTTCTTT. Its protein is CASSPNRPPGTEAFF.

The CDR3 DNA follows: TGTGCCATCAGTGAATTAGCGCTTAGCACAGATACGCAGTATTTT. This encodes CAISELALSTDTQYF. The chain combines TRBV10-3 with TRBJ2-3, with D maybe TRBD2 (5 bases). The CDR3 extends over 15 amino acids. From germline, CDR1 is ENHRY and CDR2 SYGVKD. Trimming took 3 bases from V and 0 from J, leaving 10 bases between them.

This clone appeared a few times. CDR3 protein: CASSLGAGIYGYTF. CDR3 coding DNA: TGCGCCAGCAGCTTGGGTGCTGGGATCTATGGCTACACCTTC. This chain connects TRBV5-1 to TRBJ1-2; D is undetermined. Looked up from germline, CDR1 is SGHRS and CDR2 is YFSETQ. Trimming took 0 bases from V and 4 from J, leaving 10 bases between them. This CDR3 is built from 14 residues. The full variable domain, in which reference TRBV5-1 and TRBJ1-2 provide the parts outside the CDR3, is KAGVTQTPRYLIKTRGQQVTLSCSPISGHRSVSWYQQTPGQGLQFLFEYFSETQRNKGNFPGRFSGRQFSNSRSEMNVSTLELGDSALYLCASSLGAGIYGYTFGSGTRLTVV.

This rearrangement joins TRBV6-6 to TRBJ1-4; D call uncertain. The CDR3 is 14 residues long. V was pared by 5 bases and J by 8 bases, with 15 bases between. The germline CDR1 and CDR2 sequences are MNHNY and SVGAGI (reference sequence). CDR3 DNA: TGTGCCAGCAGTCTCAGCGCAGGAAGGGAAAAACTGTTTTTT. The encoded protein is CASSLSAGREKLFF.